This TCR beta chain was recorded in a study of T cells in Graves' hyperthyroidism and ophthalmopathy. Study outcomes and limitations: Among clonotypes expanded in thyroid above 0.001, most were also found in blood. In the analysis, a 13 V-J model separated ophthalmopathy from stable hyperthyroidism.

TCR beta CDR3 regions were amplified from RNA transcripts. Using the HTBI primer set, a first-round RT-PCR was run on the TCR CDR3. TCRdb redid the calling of the multiplex PCR reads with MiXCR, one entry per CDR3 protein. The table lists hundreds of thousands of distinct CDR3 sequences, roughly 18% of them singletons. Comments on this clonotype: What it binds is unknown.

Enrolled ophthalmopathy patients presented with a Clinical Activity Score of at least 3, a NOSPECS grade of at least 4, and disease duration under 3 months. Reasons for excluding patients were uncontrolled infection, other autoimmune disease, pregnancy or lactation. The clonotype comes from a woman in her late teens or twenties with Graves' ophthalmopathy. Sequenced: blood.

CDR3 amino acids: CASSAGQGSNAEAFF. Here the CDR3 DNA reads TGCGCCAGCAGCGCCGGACAGGGGTCCAACGCGGAAGCTTTCTTT. The chain couples TRBV5-1 to TRBJ1-1, with 9 bases identical to TRBD1. Trimming cost V 4 bases and J 8 bases; bases outside gene matches: 12. The length of the CDR3 is 15 residues. From germline, CDR1 is SGHRS and CDR2 YFSETQ.